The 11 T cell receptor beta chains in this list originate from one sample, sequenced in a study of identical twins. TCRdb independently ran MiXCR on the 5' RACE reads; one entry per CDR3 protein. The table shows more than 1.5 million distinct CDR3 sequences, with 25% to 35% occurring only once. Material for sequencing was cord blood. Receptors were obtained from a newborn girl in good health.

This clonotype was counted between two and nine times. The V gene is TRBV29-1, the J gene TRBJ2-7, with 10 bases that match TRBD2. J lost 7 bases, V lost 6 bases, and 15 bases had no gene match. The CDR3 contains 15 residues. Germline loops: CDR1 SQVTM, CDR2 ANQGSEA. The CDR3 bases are TGCAGCGTAGCCGGACTAGCGGACACTTACAATGAGCAGTACTTC. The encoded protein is CSVAGLADTYNEQYF.

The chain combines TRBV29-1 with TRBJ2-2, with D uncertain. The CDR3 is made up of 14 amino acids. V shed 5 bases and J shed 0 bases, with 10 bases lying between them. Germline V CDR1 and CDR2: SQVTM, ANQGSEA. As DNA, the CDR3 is TGCAGCGTTCGGGCAGAAACGAACACCGGGGAGCTGTTTTTT. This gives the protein CSVRAETNTGELFF.

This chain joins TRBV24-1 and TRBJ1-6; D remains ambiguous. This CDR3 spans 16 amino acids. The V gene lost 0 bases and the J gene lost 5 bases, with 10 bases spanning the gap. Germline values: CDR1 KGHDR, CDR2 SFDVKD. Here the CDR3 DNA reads TGTGCCACCAGTGATTTGGGCCACAGCAATAATTCACCCCTCCACTTT. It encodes CATSDLGHSNNSPLHF.

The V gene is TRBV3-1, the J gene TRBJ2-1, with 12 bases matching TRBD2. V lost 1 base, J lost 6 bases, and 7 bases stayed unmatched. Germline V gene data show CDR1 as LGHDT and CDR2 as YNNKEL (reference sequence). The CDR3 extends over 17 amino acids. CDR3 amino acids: CASSQADLAGGRNEQFF. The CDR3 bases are TGTGCCAGCAGCCAAGCCGACCTAGCGGGGGGGCGCAATGAGCAGTTCTTC.

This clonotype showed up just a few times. The CDR3 reads CSAEGLAGFYEQYF. DNA for the CDR3: TGCAGTGCTGAGGGACTAGCGGGCTTCTACGAGCAGTACTTC. The rearrangement links TRBV20-1 to TRBJ2-7; TRBD2 aligns across 12 bases. The CDR3 runs to 14 residues. CDR1 DFQATT and CDR2 SNEGSKA come from the germline V gene (reference sequence). Trimming cost V 5 bases and J 3 bases; bases outside gene matches: 5.

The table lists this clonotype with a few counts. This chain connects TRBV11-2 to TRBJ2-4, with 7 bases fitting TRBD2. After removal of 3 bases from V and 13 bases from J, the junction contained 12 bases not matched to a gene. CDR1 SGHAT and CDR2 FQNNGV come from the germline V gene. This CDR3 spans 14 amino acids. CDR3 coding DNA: TGTGCCAGCAGCTTCTCCCCGACACTAGCGCCGCAGTACTTC. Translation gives CASSFSPTLAPQYF.

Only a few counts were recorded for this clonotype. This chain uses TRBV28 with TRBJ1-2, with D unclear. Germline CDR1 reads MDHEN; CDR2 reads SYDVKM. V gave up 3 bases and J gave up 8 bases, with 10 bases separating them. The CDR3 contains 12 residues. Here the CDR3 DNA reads TGTGCCAGCAGTTTTAATTTGCGGGGCTACACCTTC. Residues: CASSFNLRGYTF.

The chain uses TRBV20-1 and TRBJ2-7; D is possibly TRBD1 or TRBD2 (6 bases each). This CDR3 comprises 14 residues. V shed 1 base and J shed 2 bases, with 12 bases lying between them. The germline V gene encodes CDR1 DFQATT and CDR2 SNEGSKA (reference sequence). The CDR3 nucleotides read TGCAGTGCTAGAGCTGCAAGGGGGGCCTACGAGCAGTACTTC. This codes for CSARAARGAYEQYF.

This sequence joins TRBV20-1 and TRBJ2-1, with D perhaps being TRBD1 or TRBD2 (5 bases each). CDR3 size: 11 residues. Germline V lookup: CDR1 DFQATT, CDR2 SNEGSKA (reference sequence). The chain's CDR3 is CSGARYNEQFF. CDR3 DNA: TGCAGCGGGGCCAGATACAATGAGCAGTTCTTC.

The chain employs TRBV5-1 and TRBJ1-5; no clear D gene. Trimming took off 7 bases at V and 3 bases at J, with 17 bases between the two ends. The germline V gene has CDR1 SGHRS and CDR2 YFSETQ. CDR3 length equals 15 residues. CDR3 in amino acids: CASRAELGNNQPQHF. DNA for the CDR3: TGCGCCAGCCGGGCAGAGCTAGGCAACAATCAGCCCCAGCATTTT. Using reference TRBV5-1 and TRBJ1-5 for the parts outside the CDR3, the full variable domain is KAGVTQTPRYLIKTRGQQVTLSCSPISGHRSVSWYQQTPGQGLQFLFEYFSETQRNKGNFPGRFSGRQFSNSRSEMNVSTLELGDSALYLCASRAELGNNQPQHFGDGTRLSIL.

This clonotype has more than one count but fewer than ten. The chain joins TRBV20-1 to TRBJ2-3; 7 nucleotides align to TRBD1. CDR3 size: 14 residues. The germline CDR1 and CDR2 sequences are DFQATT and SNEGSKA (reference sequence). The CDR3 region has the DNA TGCAGGACATCAAGACAGGGTCACACAGATACGCAGTATTTT. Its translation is CRTSRQGHTDTQYF.